This TCR beta chain appears in the sequencing data of a study of blood T cell repertoires in COVID-19. Only in-frame clones appear in the TCRdb table, and some are missing; sequencing was by immunoSEQ multiplex PCR. Found here are about 220,000 clones, 65% to 90% of them singletons; the top ten hold under 2.5%. Germline V CDR1 and CDR2: DFQATT, SNEGSKA (reference sequence). This CDR3 is 11 amino acids long. V was pared by 4 bases and J by 8 bases, with 11 bases between. This chain joins TRBV20-1 and TRBJ1-1, with D possibly TRBD1 on 6 matching bases. The sequenced sample consisted of peripheral blood. The TCR comes from a woman between 70 and 85 years old with COVID-19, enrolled during active disease. The CDR3 region has the DNA TGCAGTGCTATAATAGGACAGGAAGCTTTCTTT. As protein: CSAIIGQEAFF.